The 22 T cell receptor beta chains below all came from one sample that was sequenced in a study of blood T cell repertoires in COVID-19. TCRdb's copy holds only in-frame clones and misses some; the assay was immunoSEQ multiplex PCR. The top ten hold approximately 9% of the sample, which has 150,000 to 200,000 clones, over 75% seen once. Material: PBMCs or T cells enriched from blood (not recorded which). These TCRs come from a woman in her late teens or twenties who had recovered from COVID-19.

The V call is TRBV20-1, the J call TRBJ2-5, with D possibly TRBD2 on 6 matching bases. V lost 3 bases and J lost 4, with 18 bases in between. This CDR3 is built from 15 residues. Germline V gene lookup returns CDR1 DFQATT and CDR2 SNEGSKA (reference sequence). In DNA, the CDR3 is TGCAGTGCTAGTGGATCGACTAGTTCCGGAGAGACCCAGTACTTC. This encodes CSASGSTSSGETQYF.

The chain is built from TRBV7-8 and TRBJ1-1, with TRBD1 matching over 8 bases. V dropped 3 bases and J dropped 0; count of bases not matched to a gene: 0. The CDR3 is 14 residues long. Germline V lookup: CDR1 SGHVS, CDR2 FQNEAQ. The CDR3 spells CASSLDRVNTEAFF. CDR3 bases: TGTGCCAGCAGCTTGGACAGGGTGAACACTGAAGCTTTCTTT.

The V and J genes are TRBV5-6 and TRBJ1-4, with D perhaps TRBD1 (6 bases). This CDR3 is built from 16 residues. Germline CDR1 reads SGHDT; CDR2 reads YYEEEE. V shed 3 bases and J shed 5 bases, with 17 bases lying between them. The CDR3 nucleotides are TGTGCCAGCAGCTACTCCCCGGACAGACCAAATGAAAAACTGTTTTTT. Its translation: CASSYSPDRPNEKLFF.

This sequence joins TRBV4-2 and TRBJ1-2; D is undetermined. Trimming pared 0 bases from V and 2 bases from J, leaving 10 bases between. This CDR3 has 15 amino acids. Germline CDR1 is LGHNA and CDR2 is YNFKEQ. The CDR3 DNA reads TGTGCCAGCAGCCAAGATTTTCCCGGGAACTATGGCTACACCTTC. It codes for CASSQDFPGNYGYTF.

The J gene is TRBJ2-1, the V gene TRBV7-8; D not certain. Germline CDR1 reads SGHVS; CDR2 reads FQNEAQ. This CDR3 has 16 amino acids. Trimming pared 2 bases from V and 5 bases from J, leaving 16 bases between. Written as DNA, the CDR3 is TGTGCCAGCAGCTTACCGCTAACCTATACGAACAATGAGCAGTTCTTC. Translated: CASSLPLTYTNNEQFF.

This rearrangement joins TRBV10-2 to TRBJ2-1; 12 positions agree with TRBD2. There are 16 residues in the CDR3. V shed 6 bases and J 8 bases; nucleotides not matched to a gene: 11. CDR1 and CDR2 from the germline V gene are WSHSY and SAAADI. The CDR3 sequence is CASSRSGLAGPDEQFF. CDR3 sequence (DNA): TGCGCCAGCAGCCGTTCAGGACTAGCGGGACCCGATGAGCAGTTCTTC.

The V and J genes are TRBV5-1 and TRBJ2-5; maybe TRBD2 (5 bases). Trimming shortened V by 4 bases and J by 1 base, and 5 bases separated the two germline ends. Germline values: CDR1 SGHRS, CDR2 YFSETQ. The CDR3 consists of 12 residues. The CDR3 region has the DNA TGCGCCAGCAGCGGGAGCCAAGAGACCCAGTACTTC. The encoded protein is CASSGSQETQYF.

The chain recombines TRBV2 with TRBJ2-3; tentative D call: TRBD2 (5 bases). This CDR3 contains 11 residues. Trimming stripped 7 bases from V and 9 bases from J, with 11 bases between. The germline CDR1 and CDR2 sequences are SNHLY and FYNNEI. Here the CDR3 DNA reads TGTGCCAGCACCGGGATGCAGACGCAGTATTTT. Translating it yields CASTGMQTQYF.

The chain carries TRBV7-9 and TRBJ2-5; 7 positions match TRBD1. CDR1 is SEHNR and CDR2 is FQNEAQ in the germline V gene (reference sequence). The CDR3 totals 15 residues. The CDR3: CASGTDTLYQETQYF. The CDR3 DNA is TGTGCTTCCGGGACAGATACTCTGTACCAAGAGACCCAGTACTTC. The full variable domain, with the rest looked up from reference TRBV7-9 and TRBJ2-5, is DTGVSQNPRHKITKRGQNVTFRCDPISEHNRLYWYRQTLGQGPEFLTYFQNEAQLEKSRLLSDRFSAERPKGSFSTLEIQRTEQGDSAMYLCASGTDTLYQETQYFGPGTRLLVL.

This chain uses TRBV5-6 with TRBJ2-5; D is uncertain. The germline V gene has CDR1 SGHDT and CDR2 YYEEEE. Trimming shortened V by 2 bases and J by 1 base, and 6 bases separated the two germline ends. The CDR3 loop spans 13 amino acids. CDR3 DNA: TGTGCCAGCAGCTTACAGACCCAAGAGACCCAGTACTTC. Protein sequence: CASSLQTQETQYF. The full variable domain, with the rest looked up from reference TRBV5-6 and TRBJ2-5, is DAGVTQSPTHLIKTRGQQVTLRCSPKSGHDTVSWYQQALGQGPQFIFQYYEEEERQRGNFPDRFSGHQFPNYSSELNVNALLLGDSALYLCASSLQTQETQYFGPGTRLLVL.

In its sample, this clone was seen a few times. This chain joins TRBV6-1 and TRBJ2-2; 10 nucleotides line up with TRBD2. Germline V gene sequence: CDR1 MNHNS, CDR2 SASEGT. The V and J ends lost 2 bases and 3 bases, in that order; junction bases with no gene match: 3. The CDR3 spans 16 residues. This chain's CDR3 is CASSELAGGDTGELFF. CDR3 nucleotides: TGTGCCAGCAGTGAATTAGCGGGGGGCGACACCGGGGAGCTGTTTTTT.

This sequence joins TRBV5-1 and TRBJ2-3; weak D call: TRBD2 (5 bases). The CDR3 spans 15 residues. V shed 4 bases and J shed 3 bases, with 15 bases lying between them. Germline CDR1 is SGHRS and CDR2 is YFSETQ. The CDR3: CASSHIAKYTDTQYF. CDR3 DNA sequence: TGCGCCAGCAGCCATATAGCGAAATATACAGATACGCAGTATTTT.

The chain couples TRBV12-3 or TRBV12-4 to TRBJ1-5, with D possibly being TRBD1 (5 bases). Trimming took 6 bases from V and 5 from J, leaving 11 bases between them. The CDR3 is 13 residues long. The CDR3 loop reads CASRKIGDQPQHF. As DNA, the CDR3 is TGTGCCAGCAGAAAAATAGGGGATCAGCCCCAGCATTTT.

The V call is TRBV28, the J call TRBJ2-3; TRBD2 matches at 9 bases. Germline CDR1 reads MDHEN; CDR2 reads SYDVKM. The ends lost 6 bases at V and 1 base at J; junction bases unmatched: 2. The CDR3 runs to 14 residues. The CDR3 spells CASSLAGGTDTQYF. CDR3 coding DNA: TGTGCCAGCAGCTTAGCGGGGGGCACAGATACGCAGTATTTT.

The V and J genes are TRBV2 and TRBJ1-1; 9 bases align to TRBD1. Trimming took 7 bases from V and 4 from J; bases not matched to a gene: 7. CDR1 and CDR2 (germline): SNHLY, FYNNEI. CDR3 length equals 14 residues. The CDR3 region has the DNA TGTGCCAGCAACAACAGGGGGCAGAGCACTGAAGCTTTCTTT. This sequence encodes CASNNRGQSTEAFF.

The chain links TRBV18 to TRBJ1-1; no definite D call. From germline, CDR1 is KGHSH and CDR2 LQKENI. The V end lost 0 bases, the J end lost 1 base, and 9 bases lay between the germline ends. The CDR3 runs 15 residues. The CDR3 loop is CASSPPEGGNTEAFF. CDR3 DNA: TGTGCCAGCTCACCACCGGAAGGAGGGAACACTGAAGCTTTCTTT.

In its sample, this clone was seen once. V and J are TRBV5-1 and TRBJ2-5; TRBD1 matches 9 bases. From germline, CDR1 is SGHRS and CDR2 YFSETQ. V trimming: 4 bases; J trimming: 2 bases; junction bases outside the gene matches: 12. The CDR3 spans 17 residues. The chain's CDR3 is CASSKGPTGGVQETQYF. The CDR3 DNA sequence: TGCGCCAGCAGCAAGGGACCGACAGGGGGGGTACAAGAGACCCAGTACTTC.

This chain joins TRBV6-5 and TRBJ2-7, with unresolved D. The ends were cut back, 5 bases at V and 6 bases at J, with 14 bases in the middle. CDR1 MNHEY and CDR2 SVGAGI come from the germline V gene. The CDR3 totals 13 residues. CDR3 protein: CASSNGWAAEQYF. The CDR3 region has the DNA TGTGCCAGCAGTAACGGATGGGCTGCCGAGCAGTACTTC.

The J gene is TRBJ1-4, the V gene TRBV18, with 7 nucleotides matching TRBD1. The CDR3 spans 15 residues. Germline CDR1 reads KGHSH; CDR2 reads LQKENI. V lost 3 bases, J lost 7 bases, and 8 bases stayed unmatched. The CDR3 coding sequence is TGTGCCAGCTCACCTCTCGGGACAGTGGGTGAAAAACTGTTTTTT. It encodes CASSPLGTVGEKLFF.

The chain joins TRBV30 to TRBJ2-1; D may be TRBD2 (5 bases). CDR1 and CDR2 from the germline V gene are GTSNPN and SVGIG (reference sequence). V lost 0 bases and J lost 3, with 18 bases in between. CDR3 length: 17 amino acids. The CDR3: CAWSVARAEPVYNEQFF. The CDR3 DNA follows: TGTGCCTGGAGTGTCGCTCGAGCGGAGCCGGTCTACAATGAGCAGTTCTTC.

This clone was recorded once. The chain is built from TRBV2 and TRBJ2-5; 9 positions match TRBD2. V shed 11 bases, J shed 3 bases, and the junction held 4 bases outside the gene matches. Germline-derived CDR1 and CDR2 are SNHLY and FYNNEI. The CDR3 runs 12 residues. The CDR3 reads CAWGGGEETQYF. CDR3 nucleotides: TGTGCCTGGGGCGGGGGGGAAGAGACCCAGTACTTC.

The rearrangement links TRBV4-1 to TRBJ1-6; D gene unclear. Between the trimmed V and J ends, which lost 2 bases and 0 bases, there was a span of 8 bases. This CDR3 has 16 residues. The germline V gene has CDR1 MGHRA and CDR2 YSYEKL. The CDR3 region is CASSQQTNSYNSPLHF. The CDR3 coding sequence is TGCGCCAGCAGCCAACAGACAAACTCCTATAATTCACCCCTCCACTTT.